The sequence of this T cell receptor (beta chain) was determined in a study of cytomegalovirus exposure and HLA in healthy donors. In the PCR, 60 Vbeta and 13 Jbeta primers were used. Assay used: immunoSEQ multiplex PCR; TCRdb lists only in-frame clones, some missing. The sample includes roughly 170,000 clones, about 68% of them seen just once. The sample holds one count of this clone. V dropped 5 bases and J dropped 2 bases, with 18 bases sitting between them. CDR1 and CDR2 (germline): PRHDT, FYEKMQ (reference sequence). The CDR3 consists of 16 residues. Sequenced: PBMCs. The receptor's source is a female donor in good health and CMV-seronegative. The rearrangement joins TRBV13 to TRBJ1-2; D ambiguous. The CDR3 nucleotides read TGTGCCAGCAGCCCAAAGGTCGGAGGGATGAACTATGGCTACACCTTC. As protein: CASSPKVGGMNYGYTF.